This entry lists 28 T cell receptor beta chains sequenced from one sample in a study of blood T cell repertoires in COVID-19. Only in-frame clones appear in the TCRdb table, and some are missing; sequencing was by immunoSEQ multiplex PCR. The data show roughly 76,000 clones, more than 85% seen once. Sequenced sample: peripheral blood. Receptors were obtained from a man between 65 and 85 years old with active or convalescent COVID-19.

This clone was recorded once. The chain uses TRBV9 and TRBJ2-1, with a possible D match to TRBD2 (6 bases). The CDR3 is 19 residues long. From germline, CDR1 is SGDLS and CDR2 YYNGEE. V was clipped by 0 bases and J by 0 bases, with 19 bases between them. CDR3 in DNA: TGTGCCAGCAGCGTAGGGGCGGCGTTGGCGGGGAGCTCCTACAATGAGCAGTTCTTC. Protein product: CASSVGAALAGSSYNEQFF.

CDR3 amino acids: CASRGRTGTYEQYF. CDR3 DNA: TGTGCCAGCAGGGGGCGCACAGGTACCTACGAGCAGTACTTC. The J gene is TRBJ2-7, the V gene TRBV2, with a possible D match to TRBD1 (5 bases). The CDR3 is made up of 14 amino acids. Germline V gene sequence: CDR1 SNHLY, CDR2 FYNNEI. V lost 6 bases to trimming and J lost 2 bases, with 14 bases between them.

This clone was seen only a few times. The CDR3 region has the DNA TGTGCCAGCAGTTTCCACAGGGACACCTACGAGCAGTACTTC. This codes for CASSFHRDTYEQYF. The V call is TRBV6-5, the J call TRBJ2-7; D might be TRBD1 (6 bases). Looked up from germline, CDR1 is MNHEY and CDR2 is SVGAGI. V lost 4 bases to trimming and J lost 2 bases, with 12 bases between them. The CDR3 totals 14 residues.

This chain links TRBV5-1 with TRBJ2-2; D might be TRBD1 (6 bases). This CDR3 is built from 15 residues. V dropped 0 bases and J dropped 3 bases, with 9 bases sitting between them. Germline V gene data show CDR1 as SGHRS and CDR2 as YFSETQ. In nucleotides, the CDR3 is TGCGCCAGCAGCTTGGACAGGGCGGACACCGGGGAGCTGTTTTTT. Its protein product is CASSLDRADTGELFF.

This clone was found once. The CDR3: CASSLVPGLQETQYF. In DNA form, the CDR3 reads TGTGCCAGCAGTTTAGTCCCGGGACTCCAAGAGACCCAGTACTTC. This chain connects TRBV27 to TRBJ2-5, with D possibly matching TRBD2 (6 bases). V lost 2 bases and J lost 1, with 11 bases in between. There are 15 residues in the CDR3. Per germline, CDR1 MNHEY and CDR2 SMNVEV (reference sequence).

The CDR3, as DNA: TGTGCCAGCAGTCCTCGGAAGGGACTGCGCTCCTACAATGAGCAGTTCTTC. Its protein product is CASSPRKGLRSYNEQFF. The chain employs TRBV7-9 and TRBJ2-1; D is possibly TRBD2 (6 bases). Per germline, CDR1 SEHNR and CDR2 FQNEAQ (reference sequence). The CDR3 is made up of 17 amino acids. The V and J ends lost 6 bases and 0 bases respectively, with 18 bases between them.

V gene TRBV11-2 combines with J gene TRBJ2-7; D is uncertain. The CDR3 extends over 12 amino acids. With 10 bases removed from V and 6 bases from J, the gap between germline ends came to 16 bases. The germline gives CDR1 SGHAT, CDR2 FQNNGV. The CDR3 bases are TGTGCCACCTCTCCCCTCTCCCGCGAGCAGTACTTC. Encoded protein: CATSPLSREQYF.

The V and J genes are TRBV3-1 (or the pseudogene TRBV3-2) and TRBJ1-4; 7 nucleotides match TRBD1. V lost 4 bases to trimming and J lost 5 bases; unmatched junction nucleotides: 7. Germline V CDR1 and CDR2: LGHDT, YNNKEL (reference sequence). This CDR3 spans 15 amino acids. This CDR3 is CASSRQGQVNEKLFF. CDR3 DNA sequence: TGTGCCAGCAGCCGACAAGGACAGGTCAATGAAAAACTGTTTTTT.

This chain links TRBV7-9 with TRBJ1-1; possibly TRBD1 for D (5 bases). This CDR3 comprises 13 residues. Germline-derived CDR1 and CDR2 are SEHNR and FQNEAQ (reference sequence). Trimming took 3 bases from V and 4 from J, leaving 9 bases between them. The CDR3: CASSFRGITEAFF. DNA of the CDR3: TGTGCCAGCAGCTTCCGGGGGATCACTGAAGCTTTCTTT.

This chain uses TRBV5-5 with TRBJ2-1, with 12 bases fitting TRBD2. Germline V CDR1 and CDR2: SGHKS, YYEKEE (reference sequence). This CDR3 comprises 15 residues. V lost 4 bases, J lost 8 bases, and 7 bases stayed unmatched. This chain's CDR3 is CASSVLAGGGDEQFF. DNA for the CDR3: TGTGCCAGCAGCGTACTAGCGGGAGGAGGCGATGAGCAGTTCTTC. The full variable domain, completed using reference TRBV5-5 and TRBJ2-1, is DAGVTQSPTHLIKTRGQQVTLRCSPISGHKSVSWYQQVLGQGPQFIFQYYEKEERGRGNFPDRFSARQFPNYSSELNVNALLLGDSALYLCASSVLAGGGDEQFFGPGTRLTVL.

The gene calls are TRBV21-1 and TRBJ2-2; the D call of TRBD1 is as the table states it, not checked on the DNA. TRBV21-1 is noted as a pseudogene. The CDR3 is 16 residues long. The CDR3 region is CASSKAETGVCGELFF. CDR3 coding DNA: TGTGCCAGCAGCAAAGCGGAGACAGGGGTTTGCGGGGAGCTGTTTTTT.

The V call is TRBV6-5, the J call TRBJ1-6; D not certain. Germline CDR1 and CDR2: MNHEY and SVGAGI. The CDR3 totals 12 residues. Between the trimmed V and J ends, which lost 6 bases and 7 bases, there was a span of 7 bases. The CDR3 DNA is TGTGCCAGCAGCCTCAGGAATTCACCCCTCCACTTT. It encodes CASSLRNSPLHF.

This sequence joins TRBV5-4 and TRBJ2-2; TRBD2 might be the D (7 bases). The germline V gene encodes CDR1 SGHNT and CDR2 YYREEE (reference sequence). Trimming shortened V by 4 bases and J by 7 bases, and 20 bases separated the two germline ends. The CDR3 runs 16 residues. The CDR3 DNA follows: TGTGCCAGCAGCCGACAGGTCGGGGGAGGGGGCGGGGAGCTGTTTTTT. This gives the protein CASSRQVGGGGGELFF.

The CDR3 bases are TGTGCCAGCAGCTTGGGAGGGGTCAATCAGCCCCAGCATTTT. Its translation: CASSLGGVNQPQHF. This chain links TRBV7-9 with TRBJ1-5; TRBD1 might be the D (5 bases). CDR1 and CDR2 (germline): SEHNR, FQNEAQ (reference sequence). This CDR3 contains 14 residues. Trimming removed 3 bases from V and 3 bases from J, with 9 bases in between. Based on the CDR3 plus reference TRBV7-9 and TRBJ1-5, the full variable domain is DTGVSQNPRHKITKRGQNVTFRCDPISEHNRLYWYRQTLGQGPEFLTYFQNEAQLEKSRLLSDRFSAERPKGSFSTLEIQRTEQGDSAMYLCASSLGGVNQPQHFGDGTRLSIL.

This clone turned up a few times. The chain joins TRBV27 to TRBJ2-7; weak D call: TRBD1 (6 bases). V gave up 6 bases and J gave up 1 base, with 19 bases separating them. Germline CDR1 MNHEY, CDR2 SMNVEV (reference sequence). There are 16 residues in the CDR3. CDR3 amino acids: CASSQARGGASYEQYF. CDR3 nucleotides: TGTGCCAGCAGCCAAGCGAGAGGGGGAGCATCCTACGAGCAGTACTTC.

This clone was seen a handful of times. The chain is built from TRBV5-6 and TRBJ2-1; weak D call: TRBD2 (5 bases). V was clipped by 2 bases and J by 5 bases, with 11 bases between them. CDR3 length equals 14 residues. Germline CDR1 SGHDT, CDR2 YYEEEE. The CDR3 sequence is CASSFGGLNNEQFF. CDR3 DNA sequence: TGTGCCAGCAGCTTCGGAGGACTCAACAATGAGCAGTTCTTC.

The V and J genes are TRBV5-4 and TRBJ1-5; D is uncertain. CDR1 and CDR2 (germline): SGHNT, YYREEE (reference sequence). The CDR3 length is 13 residues. Deletions cut 4 bases from V and 2 bases from J, with 7 bases between. CDR3: CASSEAGNQPQHF. The CDR3 region has the DNA TGTGCCAGCAGCGAGGCCGGCAATCAGCCCCAGCATTTT. Filled out from reference TRBV5-4 and TRBJ1-5, the complete variable domain reads ETGVTQSPTHLIKTRGQQVTLRCSSQSGHNTVSWYQQALGQGPQFIFQYYREEENGRGNFPPRFSGLQFPNYSSELNVNALELDDSALYLCASSEAGNQPQHFGDGTRLSIL.

With regard to this clone: At one of its ends the junction is not consistent with the germline gene, which may arise from a read error. The V and J genes are TRBV12-3 or TRBV12-4 and TRBJ1-1; 7 bases are a match to TRBD1. The CDR3 runs 13 residues. The CDR3: CASSKKGATPLIF. The CDR3 DNA is TGTGCCAGCAGTAAAAAGGGGGCGACCCCTTTGATCTTT.

The rearrangement uses TRBV28 and TRBJ2-4; 8 bases are shared with TRBD2. The ends lost 11 bases at V and 2 bases at J; junction bases unmatched: 5. The CDR3 sequence is 13 residues long. The germline V gene has CDR1 MDHEN and CDR2 SYDVKM. The CDR3, as DNA: TGTGCCCGGGAGGGTGAGTCCAAAAACATTCAGTACTTC. This gives the protein CAREGESKNIQYF. The variable domain in full, completed from reference TRBV28 and TRBJ2-4, reads DVKVTQSSRYLVKRTGEKVFLECVQDMDHENMFWYRQDPGLGLRLIYFSYDVKMKEKGDIPEGYSVSREKKERFSLILESASTNQTSMYLCAREGESKNIQYFGAGTRLSVL.

This clone was found a few times. The rearrangement links TRBV9 to TRBJ2-7; D perhaps matches TRBD1 (5 bases). Germline loops: CDR1 SGDLS, CDR2 YYNGEE. The CDR3 covers 15 residues. V lost 0 bases to trimming and J lost 4 bases, with 14 bases between them. CDR3: CASSVGTGLEYEQYF. In nucleotides, the CDR3 is TGTGCCAGCAGCGTAGGTACAGGTTTGGAGTACGAGCAGTACTTC.

The chain links TRBV5-1 to TRBJ1-3, with D uncertain. The CDR3 is made up of 14 amino acids. Between the trimmed V and J ends, which lost 1 base and 0 bases, there was a span of 5 bases. Germline V gene lookup returns CDR1 SGHRS and CDR2 YFSETQ. CDR3 bases: TGCGCCAGCAGCTTGACAACCTCTGGAAACACCATATATTTT. Amino acids: CASSLTTSGNTIYF.

The genes are TRBV14 and TRBJ2-5, with D maybe TRBD2 (6 bases). Germline assignment: CDR1 SGHDN and CDR2 FVKESK. This CDR3 is 17 amino acids long. V was cut by 2 bases and J by 2 bases, with 18 bases left in between. DNA of the CDR3: TGTGCCAGCAGCCAATGGAAGTGGGGGACTTCTCAAGAGACCCAGTACTTC. As protein: CASSQWKWGTSQETQYF.

V and J are TRBV14 and TRBJ2-3; 13 bases fit TRBD2. V dropped 4 bases and J dropped 6; count of bases not matched to a gene: 4. CDR3 length: 15 amino acids. Germline V lookup: CDR1 SGHDN, CDR2 FVKESK. The CDR3 sequence is CASSPGTSGMDTQYF. CDR3 bases: TGTGCCAGCAGCCCCGGGACTAGCGGGATGGATACGCAGTATTTT.

This rearrangement joins TRBV30 to TRBJ1-4; D call uncertain. V was trimmed by 3 bases and J by 10 bases, leaving 21 bases between them. Germline lookup yields CDR1 GTSNPN and CDR2 SVGIG (reference sequence). The CDR3 has 15 residues. The CDR3 spells CAWSRVTLESGKLFF. In DNA form, the CDR3 reads TGTGCCTGGAGCCGGGTCACCCTTGAGTCGGGAAAACTGTTTTTT. The variable domain in full, with the rest retrieved from reference TRBV30 and TRBJ1-4, is SQTIHQWPATLVQPVGSPLSLECTVEGTSNPNLYWYRQAAGRGLQLLFYSVGIGQISSEVPQNLSASRPQDRQFILSSKKLLLSDSGFYLCAWSRVTLESGKLFFGSGTQLSVL.

This clone was counted a few times. Other DNA sequences in this sample translate to the same CDR3. The chain uses TRBV7-9 and TRBJ1-3, with D uncertain. The CDR3 is made up of 16 amino acids. V dropped 1 base and J dropped 0 bases, with 10 bases sitting between them. The V gene's germline CDR1 is SEHNR and CDR2 FQNEAQ (reference sequence). DNA for the CDR3: TGTGCCAGCAGCTTAGATGGTCAGATCTCTGGAAACACCATATATTTT. It translates to CASSLDGQISGNTIYF.

The chain uses TRBV5-1 and TRBJ2-3, with TRBD1 identical over 10 bases. V was pared by 4 bases and J by 2 bases, with 10 bases of the junction left unmatched. The CDR3 runs 17 residues. The germline V gene has CDR1 SGHRS and CDR2 YFSETQ. CDR3 bases: TGCGCCAGCAGCGCTCGGCTAGGGACAGGGGTCACAGATACGCAGTATTTT. It codes for CASSARLGTGVTDTQYF. The complete variable domain, with remaining parts taken from reference TRBV5-1 and TRBJ2-3, reads KAGVTQTPRYLIKTRGQQVTLSCSPISGHRSVSWYQQTPGQGLQFLFEYFSETQRNKGNFPGRFSGRQFSNSRSEMNVSTLELGDSALYLCASSARLGTGVTDTQYFGPGTRLTVL.

The CDR3 spells CSALGQNGYTF. As DNA, the CDR3 is TGCAGTGCCCTCGGACAGAACGGCTACACCTTC. The gene calls are TRBV20-1 and TRBJ1-2, with a possible D match to TRBD1 (6 bases). The CDR3 consists of 11 residues. From germline, CDR1 is DFQATT and CDR2 SNEGSKA (reference sequence). Between the trimmed V and J ends, which lost 6 bases and 8 bases, there was a span of 13 bases.

This rearrangement joins TRBV7-8 to TRBJ1-2, with D perhaps matching TRBD1 (5 bases). The germline V gene encodes CDR1 SGHVS and CDR2 FQNEAQ. Trimming took off 5 bases at V and 7 bases at J, with 11 bases between the two ends. The CDR3 contains 12 residues. In nucleotides, the CDR3 is TGTGCCAGCAGCCCGGCCGGGGGTGGCTACACCTTC. Translated, it gives CASSPAGGGYTF. Full variable domain (missing parts from reference TRBV7-8 and TRBJ1-2): GAGVSQSPRYKVAKRGQDVALRCDPISGHVSLFWYQQALGQGPEFLTYFQNEAQLDKSGLPSDRFFAERPEGSVSTLKIQRTQQEDSAVYLCASSPAGGGYTFGSGTRLTVV.